These T cell receptor beta chains were read from a single sample in a study of PD-1 blockade in classical Hodgkin lymphoma. The protocol was immunoSEQ multiplex PCR, while the TCRdb copy is restricted to in-frame clones and leaves out a portion. The repertoire holds some 17,000 clones, with around two thirds as singletons. The source was peripheral blood mononuclear cells (PBMCs), collected before the fourth cycle of nivolumab. The source of these receptors is a human donor with classical Hodgkin lymphoma. CDR3s include the opening cysteine and the closing phenylalanine or tryptophan. A D gene is named only where the DNA matches it firmly. Some rows have no size entry. The others give once, few or many, or a class for an expanded clone.

clone_size	cdr3_length	v_call	j_call	d_call	cdr3_nt	cdr3_aa
-	17	TRBV19	TRBJ1-4	-	TGTGCCAGTAGTTCGCTCCCCTTCGGAGGAATTAATGAAAAACTGTTTTTT	CASSSLPFGGINEKLFF
-	14	TRBV28	TRBJ1-4	-	TGTGCCAGCAGGTCGGGGGGAAGTAATGAAAAACTGTTTTTT	CASRSGGSNEKLFF
-	16	TRBV28	TRBJ2-7	-	TGTGCCAGCAGTTTATACGGGGCAGGGACCTCCTACGAGCAGTACTTC	CASSLYGAGTSYEQYF
once	14	TRBV4-2	TRBJ2-3	-	TGTGCCAGCAGCCAAGACGACTACACAGATACGCAGTATTTT	CASSQDDYTDTQYF
-	11	TRBV20-1	TRBJ1-1	-	TGCAGTGCGGTGAAGGACACTGAAGCTTTCTTT	CSAVKDTEAFF
-	14	TRBV5-4	TRBJ2-7	TRBD1	TGTGCCAGCAGCCATGGACAGGGAACCCGCGAGCAGTACTTC	CASSHGQGTREQYF
-	14	TRBV6-6	TRBJ1-2	-	TGTGCCAGCAGTTCCGGAGGGGGGAACTATGGCTACACCTTC	CASSSGGGNYGYTF
few	14	TRBV6-1	TRBJ2-1	-	TGTGCCAGCGAGACCAATTACCTACACAATGAGCAGTTCTTC	CASETNYLHNEQFF
-	14	TRBV10-3	TRBJ2-7	-	TGTGCCATCAGTGGACAGGTGGCTACCTACGAGCAGTACTTC	CAISGQVATYEQYF
-	14	TRBV6-6	TRBJ1-2	-	TGTGCCAGCAGTGTGGCAGGGTTAAGCTATGGCTACACCTTC	CASSVAGLSYGYTF
-	14	TRBV6-5	TRBJ2-2	-	TGTGCCAGCAGTTACTCGAGGGCCACCGGGGAGCTGTTTTTT	CASSYSRATGELFF
few	17	TRBV9	TRBJ2-3	TRBD1	TGTGCCAGCAGCGTAGCTGGACAGGGTTCGTTCCCAGATACGCAGTATTTT	CASSVAGQGSFPDTQYF
-	15	TRBV5-6	TRBJ2-7	TRBD1	TGTGCCAGCAGCTCGGGACAGGGGACATACTACGAGCAGTACTTC	CASSSGQGTYYEQYF
medium-sized	14	TRBV6-1	TRBJ2-7	-	TGTGCCAGCAGTGAAGAAAGGACATACTACGAGCAGTACTTC	CASSEERTYYEQYF
-	15	TRBV15	TRBJ1-1	-	TGTGCCACCAGCACGGGAGGGGGAACGAACACTGAAGCTTTCTTT	CATSTGGGTNTEAFF
few	17	TRBV11-2	TRBJ2-5	-	TGTGCCAGCAGTACTACTCAGCGGGACAAGCTACAAGAGACCCAGTACTTC	CASSTTQRDKLQETQYF
-	11	TRBV29-1	TRBJ1-2	-	TGCAGCGGCCGGGAGACCTATGGCTACACCTTC	CSGRETYGYTF
-	14	TRBV5-1	TRBJ2-7	-	TGCGCCAGCAATAACCAGGGGACCACCTACGAGCAGTACTTC	CASNNQGTTYEQYF
-	15	TRBV19	TRBJ1-1	-	TGTGCCAGTAGTATATCGCTCACATGGAACACTGAAGCTTTCTTT	CASSISLTWNTEAFF
few	14	TRBV30	TRBJ2-6	-	TGTGCCTGGAGTTCCGCCCTGGGGGCCAACGTCCTGACTTTC	CAWSSALGANVLTF
-	16	TRBV19	TRBJ2-1	TRBD2	TGTGCCAGTAGTACCTATACTAGCGGCCCTTACAATGAGCAGTTCTTC	CASSTYTSGPYNEQFF
-	16	TRBV28	TRBJ2-7	-	TGTGCCAGCAGCACTGTCCCTCAGGGCCTCTCCTACGAGCAGTACTTC	CASSTVPQGLSYEQYF
-	13	TRBV7-2	TRBJ1-2	-	TGTGCCAGCAGCTTAGTCACGACGGGGGGCTACACCTTC	CASSLVTTGGYTF
-	15	TRBV5-1	TRBJ2-7	TRBD1	TGCGCCAGCAGCCAGGGACAGGGGCTGAGTTACGAGCAGTACTTC	CASSQGQGLSYEQYF
medium-sized	14	TRBV5-6	TRBJ2-7	TRBD1	TGTGCCAGCAGCGCGACGGGACAGCCCTACGAGCAGTACTTC	CASSATGQPYEQYF
-	16	TRBV27	TRBJ2-1	-	TGTGCCAGCAGACCTTTTTCCACGTCGATTGACAATGAGCAGTTCTTC	CASRPFSTSIDNEQFF
medium-sized	16	TRBV11-2	TRBJ2-1	TRBD2	TGTGCCAGCAGCACCAGACTAGCGGGAGGGAAGAATGAGCAGTTCTTC	CASSTRLAGGKNEQFF
few	13	TRBV30	TRBJ2-6	-	TGTGCCTGGAGTACACTTTGGGCCAACGTCCTGACTTTC	CAWSTLWANVLTF